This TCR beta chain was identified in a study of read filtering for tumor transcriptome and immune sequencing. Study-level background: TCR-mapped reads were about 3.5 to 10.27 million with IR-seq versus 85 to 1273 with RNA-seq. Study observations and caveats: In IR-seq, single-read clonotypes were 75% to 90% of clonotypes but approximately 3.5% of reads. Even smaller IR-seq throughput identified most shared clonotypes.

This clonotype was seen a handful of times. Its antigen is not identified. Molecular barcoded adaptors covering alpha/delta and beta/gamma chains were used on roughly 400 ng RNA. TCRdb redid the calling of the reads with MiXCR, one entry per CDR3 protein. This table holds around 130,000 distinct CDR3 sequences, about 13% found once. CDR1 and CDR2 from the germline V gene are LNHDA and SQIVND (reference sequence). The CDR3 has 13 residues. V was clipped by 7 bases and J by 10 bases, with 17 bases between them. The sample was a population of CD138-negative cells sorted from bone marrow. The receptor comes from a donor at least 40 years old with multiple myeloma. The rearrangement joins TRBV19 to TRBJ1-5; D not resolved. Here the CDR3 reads CASTGSHGDPQHF. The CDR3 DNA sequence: TGTGCCAGTACCGGATCCCACGGAGACCCCCAGCATTTT.